Below are 7 T cell receptor beta chains sequenced from a single sample in a study of blood T cell repertoires in COVID-19. The method was immunoSEQ multiplex PCR; TCRdb's version includes in-frame clones alone and lacks a portion of them. This sample has about 250,000 clones; over 75% occur once, and the top ten carry over 3%. Sequenced sample: PBMCs or T cells enriched from blood (not recorded which). The receptors here all came from a woman aged 40 to 50 who had been exposed to COVID-19.

The chain carries TRBV9 and TRBJ1-2; D uncertain. The germline V gene encodes CDR1 SGDLS and CDR2 YYNGEE. V lost 3 bases, J lost 2 bases, and 5 bases lay in between. The CDR3 totals 12 residues. The CDR3 spells CASSGRNYGYTF. The CDR3 DNA follows: TGTGCCAGCAGCGGGCGGAACTATGGCTACACCTTC. Complete variable domain (other parts from reference TRBV9 and TRBJ1-2): DSGVTQTPKHLITATGQRVTLRCSPRSGDLSVYWYQQSLDQGLQFLIQYYNGEERAKGNILERFSAQQFPDLHSELNLSSLELGDSALYFCASSGRNYGYTFGSGTRLTVV.

The gene calls are TRBV10-3 and TRBJ1-3; 8 nucleotides align to TRBD1. The CDR3 has 17 residues. Trimming at V came to 9 bases and at J to 0 bases, leaving 13 bases not matched to a gene. CDR1 and CDR2 from the germline V gene are ENHRY and SYGVKD. The CDR3 sequence: CAISLRDRSNSGNTIYF. The CDR3 coding sequence is TGTGCCATATCCCTTAGGGACAGGTCAAACTCTGGAAACACCATATATTTT.

The chain joins TRBV11-3 to TRBJ2-1; TRBD2 agrees at 7 bases. The V segment lost 3 bases and the J segment 6 bases; nucleotides outside the gene matches: 8. The CDR3 has 15 amino acids. CDR1 and CDR2 (germline): SGHNT, YENEEA. CDR3 bases: TGTGCCAGCAGCTTCTCTAGCGGTAAGGGCAATGAGCAGTTCTTC. This codes for CASSFSSGKGNEQFF.

The count of this clone is one. The CDR3 DNA follows: TGTGCCAGCAGTGGGCCTCTAGCGGGGATTTGGTTCTTC. Protein product: CASSGPLAGIWFF. The chain links TRBV27 to TRBJ2-1; 9 bases match TRBD2. Trimming took 5 bases from V and 15 from J; bases not matched to a gene: 11. The CDR3 contains 13 residues. Germline values: CDR1 MNHEY, CDR2 SMNVEV (reference sequence).

The rearrangement uses TRBV7-2 and TRBJ1-6; D gene unclear. The CDR3 runs to 12 residues. CDR1 is SGHTA, CDR2 FQGNSA, per germline. V was clipped by 5 bases and J by 9 bases, with 8 bases between them. CDR3 bases: TGTGCCAGCAGCCCCTCGGGTTCACCCCTCCACTTT. Translation gives CASSPSGSPLHF.

The chain employs TRBV9 and TRBJ2-1; TRBD2 matches at 8 bases. Germline lookup yields CDR1 SGDLS and CDR2 YYNGEE. The V and J ends lost 0 bases and 4 bases, in that order; junction bases with no gene match: 12. This CDR3 has 18 amino acids. The CDR3, as DNA: TGTGCCAGCAGCGTAGGAATTAGCGGGACGGCGGTTTACAATGAGCAGTTCTTC. This translates into CASSVGISGTAVYNEQFF.

The rearrangement uses TRBV19 and TRBJ1-5; 11 bases are a match to TRBD1. V was pared by 7 bases and J by 0 bases, with 5 bases of the junction left unmatched. CDR1 and CDR2 from the germline V gene are LNHDA and SQIVND (reference sequence). The CDR3 has 16 amino acids. Here the CDR3 reads CASMGTGGYSNQPQHF. CDR3 coding DNA: TGTGCCAGTATGGGGACAGGGGGTTATAGCAATCAGCCCCAGCATTTT.